These 15 T cell receptor beta chains came from one sample sequenced in a study of cytomegalovirus exposure and HLA in healthy donors. The PCR used 60 Vbeta and 13 Jbeta primers. Produced via immunoSEQ multiplex PCR; TCRdb's table is partial and in-frame only. The table shows about 160,000 clones, with approximately 75% occurring only once. The sequencing input was PBMCs. The receptors shown here come from a man aged 30-40 years in good health and CMV-seropositive.

This clone has only a few counts. The V call is TRBV6-6, the J call TRBJ2-5, with 13 nucleotides matching TRBD2. The germline gives CDR1 MNHNY, CDR2 SVGAGI (reference sequence). CDR3 size: 15 residues. J gave up 1 base and V 7 bases, and 3 bases lay outside the gene matches. The CDR3 here is CASTRTSGGQETQYF. CDR3 DNA: TGTGCCAGCACCCGGACTAGCGGGGGCCAAGAGACCCAGTACTTC.

With regard to this clone: Different DNA sequences within this sample yield the same CDR3. J is TRBJ2-5 and V is TRBV2; 13 bases map to TRBD2. Trimming cost V 4 bases and J 4 bases; bases outside gene matches: 0. The germline gives CDR1 SNHLY, CDR2 FYNNEI. The CDR3 is made up of 14 amino acids. DNA of the CDR3: TGTGCCAGCAGTGGGACTAGCGGGGGAGAGACCCAGTACTTC. It codes for CASSGTSGGETQYF.

The gene calls are TRBV9 and TRBJ2-3, with 15 positions matching TRBD2. V dropped 4 bases and J dropped 5; count of bases not matched to a gene: 5. Looked up from germline, CDR1 is SGDLS and CDR2 is YYNGEE. This CDR3 spans 16 amino acids. The CDR3 nucleotides are TGTGCCAGCAGCAGGACTAGCGGGGGGGCCGAAGATACGCAGTATTTT. This translates into CASSRTSGGAEDTQYF.

This chain uses TRBV6-6 with TRBJ2-7; no reliable D call. Between the trimmed V and J ends, which lost 0 bases and 6 bases, there was a span of 6 bases. Germline CDR1 and CDR2: MNHNY and SVGAGI (reference sequence). The CDR3 length is 12 residues. The CDR3 spells CASSYSQAEQYF. The CDR3 region has the DNA TGTGCCAGCAGTTACTCGCAGGCCGAGCAGTACTTC.

The chain combines TRBV6-5 with TRBJ1-1; 10 bases match TRBD1. V dropped 5 bases and J dropped 4; count of bases not matched to a gene: 7. The CDR3 has 15 residues. From germline, CDR1 is MNHEY and CDR2 SVGAGI. The CDR3 DNA follows: TGTGCCAGCAGTCGGGACAGGGGTTGGGGCACTGAAGCTTTCTTT. The encoded protein is CASSRDRGWGTEAFF.

The sample holds a few counts of this clone. The CDR3 sequence: CASSQPGTGIAKNIQYF. DNA for the CDR3: TGCGCCAGCAGCCAACCCGGGACAGGGATAGCCAAAAACATTCAGTACTTC. The chain combines TRBV4-1 with TRBJ2-4, with 9 bases identical to TRBD1. CDR3 length: 17 residues. From germline, CDR1 is MGHRA and CDR2 YSYEKL. V was clipped by 2 bases and J by 0 bases; unmatched bases: 5.

The DNA of the CDR3 is TGTGCCATCGGGACAGGGGGCGGGGAGACCCAGTACTTC. Translating it yields CAIGTGGGETQYF. The chain combines TRBV10-3 with TRBJ2-5; 12 nucleotides agree with TRBD1. Losses at the gene ends were 8 bases for V and 5 bases for J; bases not matched to a gene: 3. This CDR3 comprises 13 residues. The germline gives CDR1 ENHRY, CDR2 SYGVKD.

The J gene is TRBJ2-4, the V gene TRBV28; tentative D call: TRBD1 (6 bases). Germline values: CDR1 MDHEN, CDR2 SYDVKM. This CDR3 contains 17 residues. Between the trimmed V and J ends, which lost 5 bases and 0 bases, there was a span of 17 bases. In DNA, the CDR3 is TGTGCCAGCAGTGACCCCAGGACAGAACTAGCCAAAAACATTCAGTACTTC. Its protein is CASSDPRTELAKNIQYF.

This chain uses TRBV12-5 with TRBJ2-1, with TRBD1 matching over 7 bases. The CDR3 has 16 residues. Losses at the gene ends were 6 bases for V and 2 bases for J; bases not matched to a gene: 10. Germline lookup yields CDR1 LGHNT and CDR2 FRNRAP. The DNA of the CDR3 is TGTGCTAGTGGGACACTTGACAGGGAAGCCTACAATGAGCAGTTCTTC. Encoded protein: CASGTLDREAYNEQFF.

The chain couples TRBV2 to TRBJ1-3, with no clear D. This CDR3 contains 11 residues. Trimming shortened V by 8 bases and J by 0 bases, and 2 bases separated the two germline ends. Germline V CDR1 and CDR2: SNHLY, FYNNEI. CDR3 coding DNA: TGTGCCAGCTACTCTGGAAACACCATATATTTT. This encodes CASYSGNTIYF. Variable domain in full (rest from reference TRBV2 and TRBJ1-3): EPEVTQTPSHQVTQMGQEVILRCVPISNHLYFYWYRQILGQKVEFLVSFYNNEISEKSEIFDDQFSVERPDGSNFTLKIRSTKLEDSAMYFCASYSGNTIYFGEGSWLTVV.

This clone was counted between two and nine times. This chain uses TRBV6-5 with TRBJ2-5, with TRBD1 matching 8 bases. V trimming: 5 bases; J trimming: 4 bases; junction bases outside the gene matches: 9. The CDR3 length is 15 residues. Looked up from germline, CDR1 is MNHEY and CDR2 is SVGAGI. Here the CDR3 reads CASSIRTGSRETQYF. DNA for the CDR3: TGTGCCAGCAGTATCCGGACAGGGTCACGAGAGACCCAGTACTTC.

The genes are TRBV4-1 and TRBJ2-7, with 8 bases lining up with TRBD1. J lost 3 bases, V lost 2 bases, and 6 bases had no gene match. Germline lookup yields CDR1 MGHRA and CDR2 YSYEKL. There are 15 residues in the CDR3. The CDR3 region is CASSQPGQGRYEQYF. DNA of the CDR3: TGCGCCAGCAGCCAACCTGGACAGGGACGCTACGAGCAGTACTTC.

V and J are TRBV6-6 and TRBJ2-7, with 7 bases identical to TRBD2. After removal of 7 bases from V and 5 bases from J, the junction contained 8 bases not matched to a gene. The length of the CDR3 is 13 residues. CDR1 and CDR2 (germline): MNHNY, SVGAGI (reference sequence). DNA for the CDR3: TGTGCCAGCAAGCGGGGTGAGAGGGACGAGCAGTACTTC. This encodes CASKRGERDEQYF.

This clone was counted a single time. The V gene is TRBV30, the J gene TRBJ2-3; 8 positions agree with TRBD2. Per germline, CDR1 GTSNPN and CDR2 SVGIG (reference sequence). The V segment lost 2 bases and the J segment 6 bases; nucleotides outside the gene matches: 10. The CDR3 totals 15 residues. CDR3 nucleotide sequence: TGTGCCTGGAGTCAGCGGGGCGGGGGGAAGGATACGCAGTATTTT. It is translated as CAWSQRGGGKDTQYF.

The gene calls are TRBV28 and TRBJ1-2; weak D call: TRBD1 (6 bases). The length of the CDR3 is 11 residues. CDR1 and CDR2 (germline): MDHEN, SYDVKM. V was clipped by 10 bases and J by 8 bases, with 14 bases between them. The CDR3 coding sequence is TGTGCCACTGAGGGCAGGGGAGGCTACACCTTC. This sequence encodes CATEGRGGYTF.